The sequence of this TCR beta chain was determined in a study of cytomegalovirus exposure and HLA in healthy donors. V was clipped by 3 bases and J by 4 bases; unmatched bases: 3. This CDR3 has 14 amino acids. Germline loops: CDR1 MDHEN, CDR2 SYDVKM. Study results and limitations: Presence/absence comparisons presumed near-even sequencing depth among donors.

The primer mix had 60 Vbeta and 13 Jbeta primers. Assay: immunoSEQ multiplex PCR; the TCRdb copy retains only in-frame clones and omits some. The sample holds under 200,000 clones, 75% seen once. Worth noting for this clone: The antigen is not known.

The sequence derives from a male donor in good health and CMV-seronegative. The V gene is TRBV28, the J gene TRBJ1-5; 7 positions match TRBD1. Sequenced material: PBMCs. The CDR3 DNA is TGTGCCAGCAGTTTGGCAGGGGGTAATCAGCCCCAGCATTTT. Translating gives CASSLAGGNQPQHF.